This T cell receptor beta chain was identified in a study of T cell repertoires in cytomegalovirus infection. Turning to the study itself: Carrying CMV and the relevant HLA type showed in public TCR beta signatures.

Germline lookup yields CDR1 SGHTA and CDR2 FQGNSA. The germline V and J ends were trimmed by 1 base and 7 bases, with 10 bases remaining between them. The CDR3 has 13 residues. Regarding the study as a whole: Across the ex vivo response, the dominant clonotypes were HLA-C-restricted CMV-specific TCR beta clonotypes.

This clonotype was recorded many times. Antigen: not known. TCRdb called the reads again in MiXCR, with one record for every CDR3 protein. The sample lists almost 90,000 distinct CDR3 sequences, about 31% occurring once. This specimen was CD8+ T cells from cultured PBMCs, taken from culture after CMV antigen stimulation. This sequence originates from a human donor in good health (CMV status not recorded). Some clones in this sample may be carry-over from other donors' samples. The chain couples TRBV7-2 to TRBJ2-5, with D perhaps matching TRBD1 or TRBD2 (5 bases each). CDR3 nucleotide sequence: TGTGCCAGCAGCTTAGACCCTGGGGGGACCCAGTACTTC. This gives the protein CASSLDPGGTQYF.